These 22 T cell receptor beta chains were sequenced from one sample in a study of blood T cell repertoires in COVID-19. The repertoire was sequenced with immunoSEQ multiplex PCR; TCRdb's copy has only in-frame clones and lacks some. This sample has 77,000 or so clones, with over 60% found just once. The sequenced sample was peripheral blood. All receptors come from a woman of 80 years or more with active or convalescent COVID-19.

This rearrangement joins TRBV7-3 to TRBJ2-5, with D tentatively TRBD2 (6 bases). The CDR3 totals 13 residues. With 5 bases removed from V and 4 bases from J, the gap between germline ends came to 11 bases. CDR1 is SGHTA, CDR2 FQGTGA, per germline. In DNA, the CDR3 is TGTGCCAGCAGCCCCCTGGGGGGAGAGACCCAGTACTTC. This translates into CASSPLGGETQYF.

In DNA, the CDR3 is TGTGCCAGCAGTGAACCAGGGGGAAGAAATAAAGAGACCCAGTACTTC. Translating it yields CASSEPGGRNKETQYF. The chain couples TRBV25-1 to TRBJ2-5; 7 nucleotides align to TRBD1. Per the germline V gene, CDR1 is MGHDK and CDR2 is SYGVNS. After removal of 2 bases from V and 3 bases from J, the junction contained 9 bases not matched to a gene. The CDR3 loop spans 16 amino acids.

The chain recombines TRBV5-1 with TRBJ2-3; 8 nucleotides line up with TRBD1. Germline V gene lookup returns CDR1 SGHRS and CDR2 YFSETQ. This CDR3 contains 16 residues. Unmatched junction bases numbered 7, after V lost 4 bases and J lost 0 bases. CDR3 bases: TGCGCCAGCAGCGCGCTGGGACAGGCAAGCACAGATACGCAGTATTTT. Its protein product is CASSALGQASTDTQYF.

The chain has TRBV4-3 and TRBJ1-5; possibly TRBD1 for D (5 bases). Trimming cost V 4 bases and J 1 base, with 11 bases left between them. The CDR3 is 15 amino acids. Germline-derived CDR1 and CDR2 are LGHNA and YSLEER. This CDR3 is CASSRGGGSNQPQHF. For the CDR3, the DNA is TGCGCCAGCAGCCGGGGCGGAGGGAGCAATCAGCCCCAGCATTTT.

This chain links TRBV5-4 with TRBJ2-3, with TRBD2 identical over 7 bases. V dropped 4 bases and J dropped 9; count of bases not matched to a gene: 11. This CDR3 region has 14 residues. Germline lookup yields CDR1 SGHNT and CDR2 YYREEE (reference sequence). The CDR3 DNA is TGTGCCAGCAGCCCCCAGGGAGGGCAGGTCACGCAGTATTTT. It encodes CASSPQGGQVTQYF.

This chain uses TRBV28 with TRBJ2-1, with 9 bases fitting TRBD2. CDR3 length: 14 residues. Germline V gene sequence: CDR1 MDHEN, CDR2 SYDVKM. The V and J ends lost 3 bases and 3 bases, in that order; junction bases with no gene match: 0. The DNA of the CDR3 is TGTGCCAGCAGTTTTAGCGGGGGCTACAATGAGCAGTTCTTC. Amino acid sequence: CASSFSGGYNEQFF.

This clone was counted a single time. Here the CDR3 DNA reads TGTGCCAGCAGCTTAGGGCCGGGACAGGGTCTTAATGAAAAACTGTTTTTT. Amino acids: CASSLGPGQGLNEKLFF. The chain joins TRBV7-8 to TRBJ1-4, with 9 bases that match TRBD1. CDR3 size: 17 residues. CDR1 is SGHVS, CDR2 FQNEAQ, per germline. Trimming cost V 1 base and J 4 bases; bases outside gene matches: 7.

The chain carries TRBV11-2 and TRBJ2-2; 10 nucleotides align to TRBD2. Trimming at V came to 3 bases and at J to 6 bases, leaving 4 bases not matched to a gene. CDR1 and CDR2 from the germline V gene are SGHAT and FQNNGV. This CDR3 is 15 amino acids long. CDR3 loop: CASSFRSGGAGELFF. The CDR3 DNA reads TGTGCCAGCAGCTTTAGGAGCGGGGGGGCCGGGGAGCTGTTTTTT.

This clone appeared a single time. The V and J genes are TRBV7-9 and TRBJ2-1; no definite D call. V was pared by 5 bases and J by 7 bases, with 3 bases between. The CDR3 length is 10 residues. CDR1 SEHNR and CDR2 FQNEAQ come from the germline V gene (reference sequence). CDR3 residues: CASSRNEQFF. The CDR3 DNA reads TGTGCCAGCAGCCGTAATGAGCAGTTCTTC.

This clone was detected only once. The chain is built from TRBV6-4 and TRBJ2-1; 8 bases map to TRBD1. The ends lost 6 bases at V and 5 bases at J; junction bases unmatched: 12. The CDR3 consists of 16 residues. CDR1 is MRHNA, CDR2 SNTAGT, per germline. The CDR3 loop reads CASRPSDRVGDNEQFF. Here the CDR3 DNA reads TGTGCCAGCAGACCTTCGGACAGGGTGGGGGACAATGAGCAGTTCTTC.

This chain links TRBV30 with TRBJ2-1; maybe TRBD1 (6 bases). Trimming removed 2 bases from V and 0 bases from J, with 20 bases in between. The CDR3 is 18 residues long. Germline CDR1 GTSNPN, CDR2 SVGIG (reference sequence). The CDR3, as DNA: TGTGCCTGGAGTAAAGGACAGCAGTTTCAGAGCTCCTACAATGAGCAGTTCTTC. Its translation: CAWSKGQQFQSSYNEQFF.

J is TRBJ1-1 and V is TRBV19, with no clear D. The CDR3 runs 15 residues. Germline CDR1 and CDR2: LNHDA and SQIVND (reference sequence). The V and J ends lost 4 bases and 0 bases respectively, with 12 bases between them. The CDR3 sequence is CASSTSGLLNTEAFF. Written as DNA, the CDR3 is TGTGCCAGTAGTACTTCCGGACTCTTGAACACTGAAGCTTTCTTT.

The gene calls are TRBV7-2 and TRBJ2-1, with a weak D call TRBD1 (5 bases). This CDR3 region has 16 residues. CDR1 SGHTA and CDR2 FQGNSA come from the germline V gene. V was clipped by 0 bases and J by 6 bases, with 15 bases between them. The CDR3 nucleotides read TGTGCCAGCAGCTTAGCAGGGCAGGGAATGGCCAATGAGCAGTTCTTC. This translates into CASSLAGQGMANEQFF.

This chain joins TRBV6-6 and TRBJ1-2; D is perhaps TRBD1 (6 bases). V lost 8 bases and J 2 bases, leaving 15 bases between the germline ends. This CDR3 contains 14 residues. The germline V gene has CDR1 MNHNY and CDR2 SVGAGI (reference sequence). CDR3 in amino acids: CASEPGVFNYGYTF. CDR3 DNA sequence: TGTGCCAGCGAGCCAGGGGTCTTCAACTATGGCTACACCTTC.

The chain recombines TRBV6-5 with TRBJ1-6; D unresolved. CDR1 is MNHEY and CDR2 is SVGAGI in the germline V gene. This CDR3 is 15 amino acids long. The germline V and J ends were trimmed by 0 bases and 10 bases, with 13 bases remaining between them. The chain's CDR3 is CASSYSSGIDSPLHF. The CDR3 nucleotides read TGTGCCAGCAGTTACTCCTCGGGTATTGACTCACCCCTCCACTTT.

This chain uses TRBV6-5 with TRBJ2-3; a possible D gene is TRBD1 (6 bases). The V end was cut by 8 bases, the J end by 2 bases, with 11 bases between. The CDR3 has 13 residues. Germline lookup yields CDR1 MNHEY and CDR2 SVGAGI. The CDR3 DNA sequence: TGTGCCAGCCGTCGGACAGTCACAGATACGCAGTATTTT. Translating gives CASRRTVTDTQYF.

This chain links TRBV6-5 with TRBJ1-4, with D perhaps TRBD1 (6 bases). This CDR3 has 14 amino acids. The germline gives CDR1 MNHEY, CDR2 SVGAGI. V was cut by 5 bases and J by 5 bases, with 12 bases left in between. The CDR3 region has the DNA TGTGCCAGCAGTAGGACGCAGGGGAATGAAAAACTGTTTTTT. Protein: CASSRTQGNEKLFF.

This chain links TRBV27 with TRBJ2-2, with 11 positions matching TRBD2. The CDR3 spans 16 residues. The germline CDR1 and CDR2 sequences are MNHEY and SMNVEV (reference sequence). The V gene end was trimmed by 5 bases and the J gene end by 1 base; junction bases not matched to a gene: 3. DNA of the CDR3: TGTGCCAGCAGTCTTACTAGCGGGGGGAACACCGGGGAGCTGTTTTTT. This sequence encodes CASSLTSGGNTGELFF.

This rearrangement joins TRBV5-1 to TRBJ1-4, with 8 bases matching TRBD1. The CDR3 consists of 15 residues. Germline V CDR1 and CDR2: SGHRS, YFSETQ. The junction had 4 bases not matched to a gene; V was cut back by 0 bases and J by 6 bases. The CDR3 bases are TGCGCCAGCAGCTTGGCCGGGACAGGCTATGAAAAACTGTTTTTT. Protein product: CASSLAGTGYEKLFF.

The chain combines TRBV23-1 with TRBJ2-7; TRBD1 agrees at 8 bases. TRBV23-1 is noted as an ORF with a role that remains uncertain. J was trimmed by 5 bases and V by 6 bases; bases with no gene match: 12. This CDR3 contains 15 residues. The CDR3 nucleotides are TGCGCCAGCAGGTTAAAGGACAGGGATGAGGACGAGCAGTACTTC. This gives the protein CASRLKDRDEDEQYF.

The V gene is TRBV19, the J gene TRBJ2-7; a weak D match, TRBD1 (5 bases). The V and J ends lost 8 bases and 7 bases respectively, with 18 bases between them. The CDR3 totals 13 residues. Per germline, CDR1 LNHDA and CDR2 SQIVND (reference sequence). In nucleotides, the CDR3 is TGTGCCAGTTCTCCCACACGGGCAGGGGAGCAGTACTTC. Its translation: CASSPTRAGEQYF.

The rearrangement joins TRBV7-6 to TRBJ1-4; TRBD1 agrees at 8 bases. This CDR3 is 18 amino acids long. V trimming: 5 bases; J trimming: 0 bases; junction bases outside the gene matches: 11. Germline lookup yields CDR1 SGHVS and CDR2 FNYEAQ. Written as DNA, the CDR3 is TGTGCCAGCAGCCCTGGAGGACAGGGCCTTGCAACTAATGAAAAACTGTTTTTT. It encodes CASSPGGQGLATNEKLFF.